This entry concerns a single T cell receptor beta chain. Its antigen remains unidentified. This entry comes from a study of long-term antiretroviral therapy in people with HIV. Study findings and constraints: Against controls, HIV repertoires showed narrower ranges of CDR3 length.

V shed 5 bases and J shed 5 bases, with 12 bases lying between them. Germline CDR1 and CDR2: SSHAT and FNYEAQ (reference sequence). The CDR3 runs to 13 residues. Samples were assayed with immunoSEQ v3.0 at survey level. TCRdb keeps only in-frame clones here, not all; method: immunoSEQ multiplex PCR. Among about 25,000 clones listed, 76% were seen once. The receptor was isolated from a woman between 40 and 55 years old with HIV. This chain joins TRBV7-7 and TRBJ2-5; D possibly corresponds to TRBD1 (5 bases). Sequencing was performed on unsorted PBMCs, taken 0.5 years after starting antiretroviral therapy. CDR3 loop: CASSEGVGETQYF. DNA for the CDR3: TGTGCCAGCAGCGAAGGGGTTGGGGAGACCCAGTACTTC.